These T cell receptor beta chains were read from a single sample in a study of T cell repertoires in cytomegalovirus infection. One entry per CDR3 protein, called by TCRdb with MiXCR from the reads. There are about 530,000 distinct CDR3 sequences in the sample; 26% occur only once, and under 15% lies in the top ten. Sequenced sample: PBMCs. These receptors came from a human donor in good health (CMV status not recorded). Some clones in this sample may be carry-over from other donors' samples. Each CDR3 is given with its conserved first and last residue. Fields, in order: clone size, J gene, D gene, V gene, CDR3 DNA, CDR3 protein. The D gene is left open where the match is weak. Where a row states a size, it is once, few, many or the class of an expanded clone; other rows omit it.

. TRBJ1-1 . TRBV4-1 TGCGCCAGCAGCCAAGAAGCCCGGGCGCAGAGCACTGAAGCTTTCTTT CASSQEARAQSTEAFF
. TRBJ2-1 TRBD2 TRBV12-3/TRBV12-4 TGTGCCAGCAGTTTAGCGTCGAGCGGGGTAAACAATGAGCAGTTCTTC CASSLASSGVNNEQFF
. TRBJ2-1 . TRBV5-4 TGTGCCAGCAGCTTGGTGTATGGTAATGAGCAGTTCTTC CASSLVYGNEQFF
few TRBJ2-5 TRBD2 TRBV7-6 TGTGCCAGCAGCTTAGCCCCCCAACTAGCGGGAGGGTCGGTGACCCAGTACTTC CASSLAPQLAGGSVTQYF
few TRBJ2-7 TRBD1 TRBV28 TGTGCCAGCAGTTTATGGGGGGGGGGACAGGGAAAGAGGGGAGAGCAGTACTTC CASSLWGGGQGKRGEQYF
few TRBJ2-5 . TRBV24-1 TGTGCCACCAGGGGAGGGACACACCAAGAGACCCAGTACTTC CATRGGTHQETQYF
many TRBJ2-1 . TRBV7-2 TGTGCCAGCAGCTTAGCGGGTTCGTTACGGGTCACCACCTACAATGAGCAGTTCTTC CASSLAGSLRVTTYNEQFF
few TRBJ2-6 . TRBV24-1 TGTGCCACCAGTAATGGGGCCAACGTCCTGACTTTC CATSNGANVLTF
many TRBJ2-7 TRBD2 TRBV5-4 TGTGCCAGCAGCTTATCGGGAGGCCAGGGTCCGCAGTACTTC CASSLSGGQGPQYF
. TRBJ2-1 . TRBV20-1 TGCAGTGCTAGAGGGAGCGGCGTAGAGCAGTTCTTC CSARGSGVEQFF
. TRBJ2-7 TRBD1 TRBV12-3/TRBV12-4 TGTGCCAGCAGTTTTCCAAATCGGGACAGTACCTACGAGCAGTACTTC CASSFPNRDSTYEQYF
many TRBJ1-1 . TRBV3-1 TGTGCCAGCAGCCCCCGGCCTGGGGCGTACACTGAAGCTTTCTTT CASSPRPGAYTEAFF
once TRBJ1-3 . TRBV6-1 TGTGCCAGCAGTGAAGGACGGGAAAACACCATATATTTT CASSEGRENTIYF
few TRBJ1-1 . TRBV28 TGTGCCAGCAGTTTAGCCGGGGCCAGTGAAGCTTTCTTT CASSLAGASEAFF
many TRBJ2-5 . TRBV10-3 TGTGCCATCAGTGAGGGAGGGGTGTTAGAAGAGACCCAGTACTTC CAISEGGVLEETQYF
few TRBJ2-5 TRBD2 TRBV5-8 TGTGCCAGCAGCTCCGGGACTAGCGGTTCTCAAGAGACCCAGTACTTC CASSSGTSGSQETQYF
many TRBJ2-5 TRBD2 TRBV7-8 TGTGCCAGCAGTCTAGCCGTCGCGGGAGCGGCCCTAGAGACCCAGTACTTC CASSLAVAGAALETQYF
few TRBJ1-4 . TRBV6-4 TGTGCCAGCAAACAGGTAGAAAGGGAAAAACTGTTTTTT CASKQVEREKLFF
. TRBJ1-1 TRBD1 TRBV6-5 TGTGCCAGCAGTCAAGCAGACAGGGAGGCTGAAGCTTTCTTT CASSQADREAEAFF
few TRBJ1-1 . TRBV28 TGTGCCAGCAGTTTATTGAAAGGGGGGTTGAACACTGAAGCTTTCTTT CASSLLKGGLNTEAFF
. TRBJ1-1 . TRBV27 TGTGCCAGCAAGCTCGCAGGCCCCTCTGAAGCTTTCTTT CASKLAGPSEAFF
. TRBJ1-2 . TRBV18 TGTGCCAGCTCACCCGGACAGACCCCTAACTATGGCTACACCTTC CASSPGQTPNYGYTF
few TRBJ1-1 . TRBV6-5 TGTGCCAGCAGTAAATCGACAGCCATGAACACTGAAGCTTTCTTT CASSKSTAMNTEAFF
once TRBJ1-5 . TRBV20-1 TGCAGTGCTAGGGCGGGAGGGAACCAACTCAATCAGCCCCAGCATTTT CSARAGGNQLNQPQHF
many TRBJ2-1 . TRBV7-2 TGTGCCAGCAGCTTCGAAGGGGTTAGTATACAGTTCTTC CASSFEGVSIQFF
many TRBJ1-3 TRBD1 TRBV7-2 TGTGCCAGCAGCAGGACAGGTACCTCTGGAAACACCATATATTTT CASSRTGTSGNTIYF
. TRBJ2-7 . TRBV6-2/TRBV6-3 TGTGCCAGCAGTTACGAGAACGGGAGATCTATTAACGAGCAGTACTTC CASSYENGRSINEQYF
many TRBJ1-1 . TRBV7-9 TGTGCCAGCAGCCCGCGGACAGAAAAGAACACTGAAGCTTTCTTT CASSPRTEKNTEAFF
. TRBJ1-5 . TRBV29-1 TGCAGCGTTGTCGACGACAGGTTGGAGCCCCAGCATTTT CSVVDDRLEPQHF
. TRBJ2-1 . TRBV19 TGTGCCAGTAGCGGCGATAGACGTATATCAAACAATGAGCAGTTCTTC CASSGDRRISNNEQFF
. TRBJ1-1 . TRBV5-1 TGCGCCAGCAGCTTTGATCCCTCACAGGCAGAAGCTTTCTTT CASSFDPSQAEAFF
. TRBJ1-1 . TRBV3-1 TGTGCCAGCAGCCAACAGTCAGGGTCTGAAGCTTTCTTT CASSQQSGSEAFF
few TRBJ2-1 TRBD2 TRBV7-9 TGTGCCAGCAGCACACTAGCGGGAGCTCGATACAATGAGCAGTTCTTC CASSTLAGARYNEQFF
few TRBJ2-7 . TRBV5-6 TGTGCCAGCAGTCGACAACAGTTCTACGAGCAGTACTTC CASSRQQFYEQYF
many TRBJ2-1 TRBD2 TRBV12-3/TRBV12-4 TGCGCCAGCAGCCCCCCAGGGACTAGCGGATACAATGAGCAGTTCTTC CASSPPGTSGYNEQFF